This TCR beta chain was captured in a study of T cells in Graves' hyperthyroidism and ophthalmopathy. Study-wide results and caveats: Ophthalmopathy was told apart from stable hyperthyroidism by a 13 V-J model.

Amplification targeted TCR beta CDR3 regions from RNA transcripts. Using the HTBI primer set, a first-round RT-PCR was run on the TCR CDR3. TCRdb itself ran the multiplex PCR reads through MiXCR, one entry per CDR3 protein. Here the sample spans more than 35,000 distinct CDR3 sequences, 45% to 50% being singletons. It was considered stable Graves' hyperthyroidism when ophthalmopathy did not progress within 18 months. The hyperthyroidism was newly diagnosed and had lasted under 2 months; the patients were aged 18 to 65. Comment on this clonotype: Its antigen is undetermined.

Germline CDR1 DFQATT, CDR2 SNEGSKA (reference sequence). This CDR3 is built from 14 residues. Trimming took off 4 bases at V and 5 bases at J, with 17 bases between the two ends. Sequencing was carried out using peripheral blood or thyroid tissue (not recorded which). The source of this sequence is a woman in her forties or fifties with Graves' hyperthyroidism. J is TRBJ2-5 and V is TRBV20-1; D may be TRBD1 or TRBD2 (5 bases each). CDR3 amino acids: CSATGTRGAETQYF. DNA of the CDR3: TGCAGTGCTACGGGCACTAGGGGAGCTGAGACCCAGTACTTC.